This TCR beta chain was observed in a study of shared clonotypes between healthy human individuals. Comment on this clone: Its antigen is as yet unknown. The sample holds other DNA sequences that translate to the same CDR3.

Whole-study findings and limits: Compared with memory subsets, naive subsets generally had larger estimated richness.

TCRdb keeps only in-frame clones here, not all; method: immunoSEQ multiplex PCR. The sample has 950,000 to 1,200,000 clones; roughly 77% are singletons. The CDR3 is 14 amino acids. Germline lookup yields CDR1 SGHTA and CDR2 FQGNSA. The trim removed 5 bases at V and 2 bases at J, leaving 6 bases unmatched. The sample comprised memory CD4+ T cells from PBMCs. Regarding subset: CD45RA-negative fraction. The V and J genes are TRBV7-2 and TRBJ2-7; 7 nucleotides line up with TRBD2. The source of this sequence is a man younger than 30 in good health. Some clones in this sample may be carry-over from other donors' samples. CDR3 DNA: TGTGCCAGCAGCCTCGGCGCGGGGGCCTACGAGCAGTACTTC. The encoded protein is CASSLGAGAYEQYF.